This T cell receptor (beta chain) originates from a study of T-cell memory formation after mild COVID-19 (dated by TCRdb to about 2021). Regarding the study in general: Most TCR sequence clusters were specific to one of the two donors. The cohort comprised two young, previously healthy adult volunteers, one female and one male. Longitudinal TCRalpha and TCRbeta repertoire sequencing tracked T-cell clones expanding and contracting after mild COVID-19 in two donors. Points the paper makes about the study in general: From day 15 to 85, contracting clones showed balanced CD4/CD8 phenotypes, whereas a second wave of clones that expanded from day 15 to 37 leaned towards CD4+. Some responding clones were detected in pre-infection memory, suggesting pre-existing cross-reactive memory T cells joined the SARS-CoV-2 response. Only two mild cases were covered by the study, and larger cohorts that include severe cases with pre-infection samples were considered necessary. Contracting CD4+ clones were found mainly in CM and EM memory subsets, while CD8+ clones were enriched in EMRA. Whether the second-wave clones peaking on day 37 were SARS-CoV-2 specific was not confirmed.

Concerning this clonotype itself: The antigen this receptor binds is unknown. Per-base qualities were not stored, and no clone one base away is much larger.

The instrument given in TCRdb is Illumina NovaSeq 6000. cDNA libraries for TCRalpha and TCRbeta were prepared by 5'RACE using constant-segment primers, with sample barcodes and unique molecular identifiers added. RNA was extracted from every sample with Trizol reagent. Amplification of the libraries took two PCR steps, and the second step added a second sample barcode plus Illumina TruSeq adapters. Libraries were sequenced on an Illumina NovaSeq with 2 x 150 bp paired-end reads. In the authors' own workflow: With migec v1.2.7, reads were demultiplexed and then collapsed into UMI-guided consensus sequences. With mixcr v2.1.11, UMI consensuses were aligned to TRA and TRB V and J templates and assembled into clonotypes. Clonotypes were classified as expanded or contracted when called significant by both edgeR and NoisET, with noise models trained on biological replicates. edgeR calls used a false discovery rate-adjusted p below 0.01 and a log2 fold-change threshold of 1. As an exploratory analysis of dynamics, max-normalized trajectories of the 1000 most abundant clonotypes were examined by PCA with hierarchical clustering. Separately sequenced CD4+ and CD8+ repertoires were used to assign a CD4 or CD8 phenotype to each responding clone. Using fastp trimming at Q25 and MiXCR clonotype assembly, TCRdb reanalyzed the public sequencing data and kept in-frame beta chains. When rows share a CDR3 protein, they turn into one entry using the most common DNA and genes. TCRdb, not the authors, supplied the V and J calls. The sample table holds some 100,000 distinct CDR3 sequences, of which 8.5% to 14% were seen once. Clones ranked in the top ten supply about 40% of the sample.

V lost 6 bases and J lost 5 bases; the stretch between them is 20 bases long. Its CDR3 holds 16 amino acids, cysteine through phenylalanine. Just the 48-base CDR3 DNA is kept, in frame starting at base 1. CDR1 SNHLY and CDR2 FYNNEI were looked up in the germline V gene. Ficoll-Paque density gradient centrifugation was used to isolate PBMCs. This clonotype was sampled from a man between 18 and 29 years old who had mild COVID-19 (a few samples of this study predate the infection). The sample titles of this study are shuffled in the database, so cell type and time point are left out; the donor was told from shared clones. The specimen was PBMCs or a T cell subset sorted from them (not recorded which). Rearrangement joined TRBV2 to TRBJ1-5; the D gene cannot be resolved reliably. The CDR3 loop reads CASRKTGRRGHQPQHF. The nucleotides are TGTGCCAGCAGGAAAACCGGACGGAGAGGTCATCAGCCCCAGCATTTT.